The source of this T cell receptor (beta chain) is a study of T cell clonality in common variable immunodeficiency. CVID and control samples used equivalent genomic DNA input. The method was immunoSEQ multiplex PCR; TCRdb's version includes in-frame clones alone and lacks a portion of them. This sample has 35,000 to 45,000 clones and no singletons, with 3% to 4.5% in the ten largest. Caucasian heritage predominated among both patients and controls. This clone has at least ten counts. Its matching antigen is unknown. The read halts 3 residues ahead of the CDR3 end, with the missing end drawn from the germline J gene. CDR1 is SQVTM and CDR2 is ANQGSEA in the germline V gene. The CDR3 is 12 residues long. Findings and limits, study-wide: What drives increased CVID clonality needs T cell subpopulation sequencing. CVID patient heterogeneity limited repertoire-clinical complication correlations.

The chain combines TRBV29-1 with TRBJ1-1; no reliable D call. Sequenced sample: peripheral blood mononuclear cells. The clonotype originates from a person between 18 and 69 years old in good health. CDR3 DNA (partial): TGCAGCGTTGAAGATAACGGACTCGAA. It yields the protein CSVEDNGLE. The entire CDR3 protein is CSVEDNGLEAFF.